The entry that follows covers one TCR beta chain sequence. This CDR3 is built from 14 residues. CDR1 and CDR2 (germline): SGHRS, YFSETQ. Trimming removed 5 bases from V and 0 bases from J, with 12 bases in between. 60 Vbeta and 13 Jbeta primers were used in PCR. Clones were sequenced by immunoSEQ multiplex PCR, and TCRdb holds only the in-frame ones, with some missing. The data contain 85,000 to 100,000 clones, approximately 86% of them singletons. This entry comes from a study of cytomegalovirus exposure and HLA in healthy donors. The clonotype comes from a man younger than 40 in good health and CMV-seropositive. The chain joins TRBV5-1 to TRBJ2-7, with D unclear. The sample comprised PBMCs. CDR3 sequence: CASRKEPSSYEQYF. CDR3 in DNA: TGCGCCAGCAGAAAGGAGCCGAGCTCCTACGAGCAGTACTTC.